A single sample is the source of the 18 T cell receptor beta chains below, sequenced in a study of blood T cell repertoires in COVID-19. Only in-frame clones appear in the TCRdb table, and some are missing; sequencing was by immunoSEQ multiplex PCR. The profile shows about 320,000 clones, roughly nine tenths of them singletons. Sequencing was done on a sample of peripheral blood. The receptor set was obtained from a woman aged 25 to 39 with COVID-19, enrolled during active disease.

This clone was observed a handful of times. The chain couples TRBV7-9 to TRBJ1-1; no clear D gene. The CDR3 length is 14 residues. Germline V gene data show CDR1 as SEHNR and CDR2 as FQNEAQ (reference sequence). V dropped 2 bases and J dropped 1 base, with 8 bases sitting between them. The CDR3 reads CASSLSGSNTEAFF. The DNA of the CDR3 is TGTGCCAGCAGCTTATCGGGATCGAACACTGAAGCTTTCTTT.

V gene TRBV7-9 combines with J gene TRBJ1-1; the D is unclear. The V gene lost 6 bases and the J gene lost 1 base, with 21 bases spanning the gap. The CDR3 sequence is 17 residues long. CDR1 is SEHNR, CDR2 FQNEAQ, per germline (reference sequence). The DNA of the CDR3 is TGTGCCAGCAGTTATTATCCCCAAGAGGAGGGGAACACTGAAGCTTTCTTT. It is translated as CASSYYPQEEGNTEAFF.

V usage is TRBV3-1 (or the pseudogene TRBV3-2) and J usage is TRBJ2-7, with TRBD2 matching 8 bases. This CDR3 contains 14 residues. After removal of 4 bases from V and 3 bases from J, the junction contained 5 bases not matched to a gene. Germline V gene lookup returns CDR1 LGHDT and CDR2 YNNKEL (reference sequence). The CDR3 reads CASSLTGGVYEQYF. DNA for the CDR3: TGTGCCAGCAGCCTTACGGGGGGGGTCTACGAGCAGTACTTC.

J is TRBJ1-1 and V is TRBV3-1 (or the pseudogene TRBV3-2), with TRBD1 identical over 7 bases. The CDR3 totals 13 residues. V was pared by 7 bases and J by 9 bases, with 11 bases of the junction left unmatched. CDR1 and CDR2 (germline): LGHDT, YNNKEL (reference sequence). CDR3 DNA sequence: TGTGCCAGCACCTCACCCGGGAGGGGGCAAGCTTTCTTT. Translating gives CASTSPGRGQAFF.

This sequence joins TRBV28 and TRBJ1-1; D possibly corresponds to TRBD1 (5 bases). Looked up from germline, CDR1 is MDHEN and CDR2 is SYDVKM. Trimming stripped 7 bases from V and 1 base from J, with 10 bases between. There are 13 residues in the CDR3. CDR3 amino acids: CASTRQGNTEAFF. In DNA, the CDR3 is TGTGCCAGCACTCGGCAGGGGAACACTGAAGCTTTCTTT. Combining the CDR3 with reference TRBV28 and TRBJ1-1 gives the whole variable domain DVKVTQSSRYLVKRTGEKVFLECVQDMDHENMFWYRQDPGLGLRLIYFSYDVKMKEKGDIPEGYSVSREKKERFSLILESASTNQTSMYLCASTRQGNTEAFFGQGTRLTVV.

The chain couples TRBV11-2 to TRBJ2-7; 11 nucleotides align to TRBD2. CDR1 is SGHAT, CDR2 FQNNGV, per germline. The CDR3 totals 13 residues. The V gene end was trimmed by 6 bases and the J gene end by 4 bases; junction bases not matched to a gene: 2. The CDR3: CASRGLAAYEQYF. The CDR3 DNA sequence: TGTGCCAGCAGGGGACTAGCGGCTTACGAGCAGTACTTC.

V is TRBV7-2 and J is TRBJ1-1; D perhaps matches TRBD1 (6 bases). Germline V gene data show CDR1 as SGHTA and CDR2 as FQGNSA. V was trimmed by 5 bases and J by 6 bases, leaving 13 bases between them. CDR3 length equals 13 residues. In DNA form, the CDR3 reads TGTGCCAGCAGCCCTCAGGGGCCCGCTGAAGCTTTCTTT. This gives the protein CASSPQGPAEAFF.

V is TRBV6-1 and J is TRBJ1-1, with 9 bases identical to TRBD1. Germline-derived CDR1 and CDR2 are MNHNS and SASEGT. V shed 3 bases, J shed 1 base, and the junction held 3 bases outside the gene matches. The length of the CDR3 is 15 residues. CDR3 in amino acids: CASSDRTGENTEAFF. CDR3 sequence (DNA): TGTGCCAGCAGTGACCGGACAGGGGAGAACACTGAAGCTTTCTTT.

This clone was observed a single time. The chain uses TRBV27 and TRBJ2-5, with D perhaps TRBD2 (6 bases). The CDR3 runs 14 residues. The germline V gene has CDR1 MNHEY and CDR2 SMNVEV (reference sequence). Trimming took 5 bases from V and 6 from J, leaving 16 bases between them. The CDR3 DNA reads TGTGCCAGCAGTCCCGGGGAGGACTGGAAGACCCAGTACTTC. This gives the protein CASSPGEDWKTQYF.

This clone has just one count. This rearrangement joins TRBV7-9 to TRBJ2-1, with 11 bases identical to TRBD2. Germline V gives CDR1 SEHNR, CDR2 FQNEAQ (reference sequence). This CDR3 spans 18 amino acids. V lost 0 bases to trimming and J lost 5 bases; unmatched junction nucleotides: 9. DNA of the CDR3: TGTGCCAGCAGCTTAGCGGAACTGACTAGCGGGGCCCACAATGAGCAGTTCTTC. Translation: CASSLAELTSGAHNEQFF.

The V and J genes are TRBV6-5 and TRBJ1-3, with 8 bases fitting TRBD1. The CDR3 length is 12 residues. With 10 bases clipped from V and 4 bases from J, the junction kept 3 bases outside the gene matches. The germline V gene encodes CDR1 MNHEY and CDR2 SVGAGI. The CDR3 sequence is CATWTGGNTIYF. DNA for the CDR3: TGTGCCACCTGGACAGGGGGAAACACCATATATTTT.

The chain uses TRBV4-1 and TRBJ2-1; 7 bases map to TRBD1. Trimming cost V 4 bases and J 2 bases; bases outside gene matches: 5. Germline lookup yields CDR1 MGHRA and CDR2 YSYEKL. The CDR3 runs to 15 residues. Here the CDR3 reads CASSRTGTAYNEQFF. The CDR3 DNA sequence: TGCGCCAGCAGCCGAACAGGGACAGCCTACAATGAGCAGTTCTTC.

In the case of this clone: Other DNA variants within this sample encode the same CDR3. The chain is built from TRBV5-1 and TRBJ2-3; TRBD2 agrees at 11 bases. CDR1 and CDR2 from the germline V gene are SGHRS and YFSETQ. The ends lost 0 bases at V and 4 bases at J; junction bases unmatched: 4. The CDR3 loop spans 16 amino acids. For the CDR3, the DNA is TGCGCCAGCAGCTTGGTGCTAGCGGGAGGTTCAGATACGCAGTATTTT. It encodes CASSLVLAGGSDTQYF.

CDR3 DNA: TGTGCCAGCGGACAGTGGTATGGCTACACCTTC. Amino acid sequence: CASGQWYGYTF. The chain combines TRBV12-3 or TRBV12-4 with TRBJ1-2, with a tentative D call TRBD1 (6 bases). The CDR3 length is 11 residues. Trimming removed 8 bases at V and 5 bases at J, with 9 bases between.

V usage is TRBV19 and J usage is TRBJ1-4; TRBD1 might be the D (5 bases). V shed 5 bases and J shed 7 bases, with 14 bases lying between them. The CDR3 length is 14 residues. Germline assignment: CDR1 LNHDA and CDR2 SQIVND (reference sequence). CDR3 residues: CASSVPGTPEKLFF. The CDR3 nucleotides are TGTGCCAGTAGTGTCCCAGGGACTCCTGAAAAACTGTTTTTT.

This chain links TRBV29-1 with TRBJ2-2; D is unresolved. Trimming took off 7 bases at V and 7 bases at J, with 13 bases between the two ends. CDR1 and CDR2 from the germline V gene are SQVTM and ANQGSEA. The CDR3 loop spans 12 amino acids. CDR3 protein: CSADAENGELFF. The CDR3 bases are TGCAGCGCCGATGCGGAAAACGGGGAGCTGTTTTTT.

The chain has TRBV6-5 and TRBJ2-7; 8 nucleotides align to TRBD1. J gave up 2 bases and V 2 bases, and 5 bases lay outside the gene matches. Germline V gene data show CDR1 as MNHEY and CDR2 as SVGAGI. The CDR3 totals 15 residues. DNA for the CDR3: TGTGCCAGCAGTTACGACCGGACAGGGACCTACGAGCAGTACTTC. It specifies CASSYDRTGTYEQYF.

This clone was counted a few times. The V and J genes are TRBV7-9 and TRBJ2-7, with TRBD1 matching 9 bases. The CDR3 is 15 residues long. Trimming at V came to 1 base and at J to 3 bases, leaving 4 bases not matched to a gene. Germline V gene lookup returns CDR1 SEHNR and CDR2 FQNEAQ (reference sequence). The CDR3 bases are TGTGCCAGCAGCTTAGTGCCGGGACAGGGCTACGAGCAGTACTTC. Translation: CASSLVPGQGYEQYF. The variable domain in full, completed from reference TRBV7-9 and TRBJ2-7, reads DTGVSQNPRHKITKRGQNVTFRCDPISEHNRLYWYRQTLGQGPEFLTYFQNEAQLEKSRLLSDRFSAERPKGSFSTLEIQRTEQGDSAMYLCASSLVPGQGYEQYFGPGTRLTVT.